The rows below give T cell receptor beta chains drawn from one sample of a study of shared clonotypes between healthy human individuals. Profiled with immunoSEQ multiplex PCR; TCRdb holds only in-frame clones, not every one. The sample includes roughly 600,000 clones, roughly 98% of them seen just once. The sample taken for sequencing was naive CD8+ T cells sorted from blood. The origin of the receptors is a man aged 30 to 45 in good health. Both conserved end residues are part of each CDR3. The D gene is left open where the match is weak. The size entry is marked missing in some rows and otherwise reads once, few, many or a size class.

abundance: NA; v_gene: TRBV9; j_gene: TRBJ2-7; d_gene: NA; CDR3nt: TGTGCCAGCAGCGCAACCGCAGGCAGCTCCTACGAGCAGTACTTC; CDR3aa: CASSATAGSSYEQYF
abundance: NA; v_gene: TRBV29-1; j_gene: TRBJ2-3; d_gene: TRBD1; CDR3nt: TGCAGCGTAGTGGGGACAGGGGAATTATCAGATACGCAGTATTTT; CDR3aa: CSVVGTGELSDTQYF
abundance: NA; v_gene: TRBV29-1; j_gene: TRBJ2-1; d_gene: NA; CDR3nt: TGCAGCGTTGAAGAGATGTCCCTGGGGCAAGAGCAGTTCTTC; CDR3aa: CSVEEMSLGQEQFF
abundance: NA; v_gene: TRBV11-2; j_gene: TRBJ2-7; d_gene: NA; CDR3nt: TGTGCCAGCAGCCTAGGGGGGGGCGACTACGAGCAGTACTTC; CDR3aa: CASSLGGGDYEQYF
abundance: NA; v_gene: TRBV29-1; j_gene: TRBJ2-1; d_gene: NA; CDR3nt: TGCAGCGTTGTAGGGGACAAGGACGATGAGCAGTTCTTC; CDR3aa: CSVVGDKDDEQFF
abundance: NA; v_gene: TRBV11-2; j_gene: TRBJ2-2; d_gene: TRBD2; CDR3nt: TGTGCCAGCAGCTTAGTTGGTAGCGGGAGGACGAACACCGGGGAGCTGTTTTTT; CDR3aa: CASSLVGSGRTNTGELFF
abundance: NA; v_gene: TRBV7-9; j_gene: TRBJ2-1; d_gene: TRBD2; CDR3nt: TGTGCCAGCAGCTTACCCAATCGGGAGGGGGGCCACAATGAGCAGTTCTTC; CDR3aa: CASSLPNREGGHNEQFF
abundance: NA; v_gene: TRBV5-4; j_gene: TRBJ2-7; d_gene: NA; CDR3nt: TGTGCCAGCAGCCACCAGGGACTCTACGAGCAGTACTTC; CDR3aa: CASSHQGLYEQYF
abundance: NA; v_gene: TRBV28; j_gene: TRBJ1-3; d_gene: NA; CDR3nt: TGTGCCAGCAGTTTATCAGGGATCTCTGGAAACACCATATATTTT; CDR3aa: CASSLSGISGNTIYF
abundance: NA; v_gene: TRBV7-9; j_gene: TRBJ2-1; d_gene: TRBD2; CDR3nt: TGTGCCAGCACCAGACTAGCCGACAATGAGCAGTTCTTC; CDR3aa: CASTRLADNEQFF
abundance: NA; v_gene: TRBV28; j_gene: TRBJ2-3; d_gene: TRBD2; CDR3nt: TGTGCCAGCAGTCCTCGGGACTATGGCACAGATACGCAGTATTTT; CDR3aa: CASSPRDYGTDTQYF
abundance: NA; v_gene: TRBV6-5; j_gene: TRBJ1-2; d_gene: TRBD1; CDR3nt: TGTGCCAGCAGCGGACAGGGGGCGCCGGGCTACACCTTC; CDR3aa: CASSGQGAPGYTF
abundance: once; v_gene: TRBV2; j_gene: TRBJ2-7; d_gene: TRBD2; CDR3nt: TGTGCCAGCACCCCTCCCCCCCTAGCGGGACGCGAGCAGTACTTC; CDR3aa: CASTPPPLAGREQYF
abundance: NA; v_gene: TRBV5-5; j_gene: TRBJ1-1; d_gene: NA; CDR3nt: TGTGCCAGCAGCTTATTTCCACAGGGTTCCCCTGCCACTGAAGCTTTCTTT; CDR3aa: CASSLFPQGSPATEAFF
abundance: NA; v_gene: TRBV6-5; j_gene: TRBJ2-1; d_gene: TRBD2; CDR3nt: TGTGCCAGCAGCCCGGGACTAGCCGAAAACAATGAGCAGTTCTTC; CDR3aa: CASSPGLAENNEQFF
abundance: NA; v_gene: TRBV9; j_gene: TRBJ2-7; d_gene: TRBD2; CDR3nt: TGTGCCAGCAGCGTAGGGTCTTCTAGCGGGACCGAGCAGTACTTC; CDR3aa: CASSVGSSSGTEQYF
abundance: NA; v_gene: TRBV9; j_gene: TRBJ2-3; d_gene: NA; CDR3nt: TGTGCCAGCAGCGTGAGCACAGATACGCAGTATTTT; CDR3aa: CASSVSTDTQYF
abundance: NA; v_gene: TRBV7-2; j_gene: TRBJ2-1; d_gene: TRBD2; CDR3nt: TGTGCCAGCAGCGCCCGACTAGCGGGGACCTCATACAATGAGCAGTTCTTC; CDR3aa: CASSARLAGTSYNEQFF
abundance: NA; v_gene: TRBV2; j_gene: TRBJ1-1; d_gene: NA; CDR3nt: TGTGCCAGCAGTGAAGCGCAGGGAAACCCCGAAGCTTTCTTT; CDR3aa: CASSEAQGNPEAFF
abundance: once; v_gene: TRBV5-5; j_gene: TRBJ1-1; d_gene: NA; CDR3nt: TGTGCCAGCAGCAACATACAGGAAATGAACACTGAAGCTTTCTTT; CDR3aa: CASSNIQEMNTEAFF
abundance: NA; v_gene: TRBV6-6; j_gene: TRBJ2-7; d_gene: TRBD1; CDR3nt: TGTGCCAGCTCCTCCGGGACAGGTATGTGGGAGCAGTACTTC; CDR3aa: CASSSGTGMWEQYF
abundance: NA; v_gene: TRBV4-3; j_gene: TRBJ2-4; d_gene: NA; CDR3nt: TGCGCCAGCAGCCAGACAGGGAGGGACATTCAGTACTTC; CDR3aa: CASSQTGRDIQYF